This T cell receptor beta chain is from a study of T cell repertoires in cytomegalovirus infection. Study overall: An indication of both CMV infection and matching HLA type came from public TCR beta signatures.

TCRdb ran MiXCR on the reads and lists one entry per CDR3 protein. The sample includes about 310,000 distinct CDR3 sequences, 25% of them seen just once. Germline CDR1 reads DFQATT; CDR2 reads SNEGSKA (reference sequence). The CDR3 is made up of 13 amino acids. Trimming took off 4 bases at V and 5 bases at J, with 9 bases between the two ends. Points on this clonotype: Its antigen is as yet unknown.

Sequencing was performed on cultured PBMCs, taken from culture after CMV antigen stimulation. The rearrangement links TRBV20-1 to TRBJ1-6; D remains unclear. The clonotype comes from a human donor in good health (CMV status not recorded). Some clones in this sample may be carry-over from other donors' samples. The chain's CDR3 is CSAKRADNSPLHF. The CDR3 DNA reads TGCAGTGCTAAGCGGGCAGATAATTCACCCCTCCACTTT.